This T cell receptor (beta chain) originates from a study of T cell responses to AZD1222 COVID-19 vaccine. Profiling relied on immunoSEQ multiplex PCR, and the TCRdb table lists in-frame clones only, not all of them. The sample holds about 110,000 clones; approximately 86% are singletons and the top ten take about 5%. Findings of the study overall: Baseline testing showed seropositivity in only a handful of AZD1222 recipients. An increase in Spike-specific TCR breadth and depth was observed after two AZD1222 doses. Sampled repertoires all dated from after the peak T cell response. The reported proportion of spike-specific TCRs targeting unmutated variant regions was nearly half.

This clone qualifies as medium-sized. Antigen unknown. Trimming removed 5 bases at V and 10 bases at J, with 17 bases between. This CDR3 has 14 residues. Germline CDR1 is MNHEY and CDR2 is SMNVEV (reference sequence). The source material was peripheral blood, sampled on day 0 of AZD1222 vaccination. The clonotype was recovered from an adult in good health. V gene TRBV27 combines with J gene TRBJ1-4; D not certain. CDR3 in amino acids: CASSQRRIEGKLFF. CDR3 nucleotides: TGTGCCAGCAGTCAACGACGGATAGAGGGAAAACTGTTTTTT.